The sequence of this TCR beta chain was determined in a study of blood T cell repertoires in COVID-19. V was trimmed by 3 bases and J by 0 bases, leaving 10 bases between them. The CDR3 consists of 15 residues. CDR1 KGHDR and CDR2 SFDVKD come from the germline V gene. Clones were read by immunoSEQ multiplex PCR, and TCRdb kept only the in-frame ones, dropping some. The data contain approximately 280,000 clones, about 89% of them singletons. The receptor was isolated from a woman aged 55-70 years with acute or convalescent COVID-19. The sample was peripheral blood. V and J are TRBV24-1 and TRBJ2-5, with a weak D call TRBD1 (5 bases). CDR3: CATSDPDTYQETQYF. CDR3 coding DNA: TGTGCCACCAGTGATCCGGACACCTACCAAGAGACCCAGTACTTC.